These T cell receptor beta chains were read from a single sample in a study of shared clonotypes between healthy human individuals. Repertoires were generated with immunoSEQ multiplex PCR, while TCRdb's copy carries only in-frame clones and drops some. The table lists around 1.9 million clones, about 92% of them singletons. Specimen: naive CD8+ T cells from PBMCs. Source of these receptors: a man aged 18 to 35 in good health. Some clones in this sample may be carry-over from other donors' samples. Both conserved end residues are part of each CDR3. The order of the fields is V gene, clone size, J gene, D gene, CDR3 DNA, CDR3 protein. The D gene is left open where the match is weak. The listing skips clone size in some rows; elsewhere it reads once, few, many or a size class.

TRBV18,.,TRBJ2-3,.,TGTGCCAGCTCACCAGATCGGGCCACAGATACGCAGTATTTT,CASSPDRATDTQYF
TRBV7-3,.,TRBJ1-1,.,TGTGCCAGCAGCCCATGGCGGAGGGGAGTCACTGAAGCTTTCTTT,CASSPWRRGVTEAFF
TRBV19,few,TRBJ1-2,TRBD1,TGTGCCAGTAGTATGGGAGGACAGGTCGGCTACACCTTC,CASSMGGQVGYTF
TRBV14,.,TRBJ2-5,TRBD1,TGTGCCAGCAGCCGGGACAGGGGCCCAGAGACCCAGTACTTC,CASSRDRGPETQYF
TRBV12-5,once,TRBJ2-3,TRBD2,TGTGCTAGTGGAGCGGGACTAGCGATCACCCCTAGCACAGATACGCAGTATTTT,CASGAGLAITPSTDTQYF
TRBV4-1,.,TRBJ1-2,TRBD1,TGCGCCAGCAGCCAAACGGACAGGGGTCATGGCTACACCTTC,CASSQTDRGHGYTF
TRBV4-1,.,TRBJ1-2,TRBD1,TGCGCCAGCAGCCCAACGTGGGACAGGGGTGCCTACACCTTC,CASSPTWDRGAYTF
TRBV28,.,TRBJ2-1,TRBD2,TGTGCCAGCAGAGTTTGGGGCATTTCTAGCGGGAGGGGGAATGAGCAGTTCTTC,CASRVWGISSGRGNEQFF
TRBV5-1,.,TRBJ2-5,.,TGCGCCAGCAGCCCGAGGCTGGGACCTCAAGAGACCCAGTACTTC,CASSPRLGPQETQYF
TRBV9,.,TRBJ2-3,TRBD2,TGTGCCAGCAGCGCTAGCGGGAGCAAGGGGGATACGCAGTATTTT,CASSASGSKGDTQYF
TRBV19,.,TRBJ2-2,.,TGTGCCAGTAGGGTCCTTGACACCGGGGAGCTGTTTTTT,CASRVLDTGELFF
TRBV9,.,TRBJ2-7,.,TGTGCCAGCAGCGCCCCGACAGGAATGTACGAGCAGTACTTC,CASSAPTGMYEQYF
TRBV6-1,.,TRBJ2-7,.,TGTGCCAGCAGTGAACTCCTTTATGGGGTTTCGTACGAGCAGTACTTC,CASSELLYGVSYEQYF
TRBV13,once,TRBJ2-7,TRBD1,TGTGCCAGCAGCTTAGCCGGGACAGGGGTCGAGCAGTACTTC,CASSLAGTGVEQYF
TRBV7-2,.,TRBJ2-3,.,TGTGCCAGCGGGACCGCGGGGACAGATACGCAGTATTTT,CASGTAGTDTQYF
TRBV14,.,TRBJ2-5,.,TGTGCCAGCAGCCAAGCTAAGTGGGCCCAGTACTTC,CASSQAKWAQYF
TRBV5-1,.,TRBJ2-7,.,TGCGCCAGCAGCTTTGGCGCTTCCTACGAGCAGTACTTC,CASSFGASYEQYF
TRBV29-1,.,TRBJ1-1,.,TGCAGCGCCTCAGGGATCCTGACTGAAGCTTTCTTT,CSASGILTEAFF
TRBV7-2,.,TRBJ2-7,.,TGTGCCAGCAGCTCCCGATACGAGCAGTACTTC,CASSSRYEQYF
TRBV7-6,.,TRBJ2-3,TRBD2,TGTGCCAGCAGCCCGATGCGGGAGGGCCGCGATACGCAGTATTTT,CASSPMREGRDTQYF
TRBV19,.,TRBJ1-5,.,TGTGCCAGTAGTATGCAGGGGCTCAATCAGCCCCAGCATTTT,CASSMQGLNQPQHF
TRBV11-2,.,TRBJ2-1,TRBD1,TGTGCCAGCAGCCCAACCACCGGGACAGGTGGAGCGCAGTTCTTC,CASSPTTGTGGAQFF
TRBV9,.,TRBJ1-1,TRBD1,TGTGCCAGCACCAAAACAGGGGGCGTGGACACTGAAGCTTTCTTT,CASTKTGGVDTEAFF
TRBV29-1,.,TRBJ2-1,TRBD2,TGCAGCGTTTTAGCGGGAGTGAACTACAATGAGCAGTTCTTC,CSVLAGVNYNEQFF
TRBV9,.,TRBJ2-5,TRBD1,TGTGCCAGCAGCCCCGAACACGGGACAGGGGGCTCTCAAGAGACCCAGTACTTC,CASSPEHGTGGSQETQYF
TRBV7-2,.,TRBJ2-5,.,TGTGCCAGCAGCTTAGGGCCGGGACAACAAGAGACCCAGTACTTC,CASSLGPGQQETQYF
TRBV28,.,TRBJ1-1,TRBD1,TGTGCCAGCAGTTATCGGACAGGCGGGAACACTGAAGCTTTCTTT,CASSYRTGGNTEAFF
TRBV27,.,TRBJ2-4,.,TGTGCCAGCAGTTCGACGCCTCAGATGGCAAAAAACATTCAGTACTTC,CASSSTPQMAKNIQYF
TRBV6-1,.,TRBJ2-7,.,TGTGCCAGCAGTGAATGGGTAGCGAGCTACGAGCAGTACTTC,CASSEWVASYEQYF
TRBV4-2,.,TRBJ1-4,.,TGTGCCAGCAGCCAAGGGGAGGGTACTGAAAAACTGTTTTTT,CASSQGEGTEKLFF
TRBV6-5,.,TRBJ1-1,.,TGTGCCAGCAGTCCCCAGGGTGGCTCTGAAGCTTTCTTT,CASSPQGGSEAFF
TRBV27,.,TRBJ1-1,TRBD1,TGTGCCAGTAAGGACAGGGGGCTGGAGAACACTGAAGCTTTCTTT,CASKDRGLENTEAFF
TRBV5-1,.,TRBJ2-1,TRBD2,TGCGCCAGCAGCTTGGTGGGCGGGAGTGAGCAGTTCTTC,CASSLVGGSEQFF
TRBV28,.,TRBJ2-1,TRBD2,TGTGCCAGCACGACGAGGGGACTAGCGGGATCTGAGCAGTTCTTC,CASTTRGLAGSEQFF
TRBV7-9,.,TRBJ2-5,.,TGTGCCAGCAGCACGGGTGGTGGGACCCAGTACTTC,CASSTGGGTQYF
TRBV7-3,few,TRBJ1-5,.,TGTGCCAGCAGCTTAACGGCAGGGGAACTCAATCAGCCCCAGCATTTT,CASSLTAGELNQPQHF
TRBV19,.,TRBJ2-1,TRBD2,TGTGCCAGTAGTGCGACTAGCGGGAGTTGGGATGAGCAGTTCTTC,CASSATSGSWDEQFF
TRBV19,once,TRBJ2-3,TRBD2,TGTGCCAGTAGTATCCCAGCGGGAGCAGCAGATACGCAGTATTTT,CASSIPAGAADTQYF
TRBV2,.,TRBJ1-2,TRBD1,TGTGCCAGCATCGACAGGGGGTTTGGCTACACCTTC,CASIDRGFGYTF
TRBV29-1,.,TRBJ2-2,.,TGCAGCGTTGGAGGGTCCGGGGAGCTGTTTTTT,CSVGGSGELFF
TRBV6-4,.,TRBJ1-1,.,TGTGCCAGCATCTCACATGAGACTGAAGCTTTCTTT,CASISHETEAFF
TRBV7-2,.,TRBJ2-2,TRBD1,TGTGCCAGCAGCCCCCGGACAGGAATCACCTTGTTAGATCCCGGGGAGCTGTTTTTT,CASSPRTGITLLDPGELFF
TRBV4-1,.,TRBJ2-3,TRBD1,TGCGCCAGCAGCCCCAAGACAGGGTTTAGCACAGATACGCAGTATTTT,CASSPKTGFSTDTQYF
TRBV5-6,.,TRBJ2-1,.,TGTGCCAGCAGCTTGGAGTTAGAGTGGGACAATGAGCAGTTCTTC,CASSLELEWDNEQFF
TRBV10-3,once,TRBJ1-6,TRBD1,TGTGCCACTACCTCGAGGACAGGGGAAGGGTTTCTCCACTTT,CATTSRTGEGFLHF
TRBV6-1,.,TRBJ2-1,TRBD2,TGTGCCAGCAGTGTGAGCGGGGTGGGCAATGAGCAGTTCTTC,CASSVSGVGNEQFF
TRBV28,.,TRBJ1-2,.,TGTGCCAGCACTAGAGGGTACGGCTACACCTTC,CASTRGYGYTF
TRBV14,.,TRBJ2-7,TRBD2,TGTGCCAGCAGCCTCTATTCGGGGACTAGGAAAGTCGCTACCTACGAGCAGTACTTC,CASSLYSGTRKVATYEQYF
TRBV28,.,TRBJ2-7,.,TGTGCCAGCAGTTTGGCACAGCGAGGACTCTTTACTTACGAGCAGTACTTC,CASSLAQRGLFTYEQYF
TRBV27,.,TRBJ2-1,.,TGTGCCAGCACCCTGGGGCAGAGCTCCTACAATGAGCAGTTCTTC,CASTLGQSSYNEQFF
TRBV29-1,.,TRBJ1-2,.,TGCAGCGTTGCCAGTTATGGCTACACCTTC,CSVASYGYTF
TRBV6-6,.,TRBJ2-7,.,TGTGCCAGCAGTTACTGGGGGTCTTCCTACGAGCAGTACTTC,CASSYWGSSYEQYF
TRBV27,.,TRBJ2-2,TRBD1,TGTGCCAGCAGTCTACTAGGGACAGGGGGCATCACCGGGGAGCTGTTTTTT,CASSLLGTGGITGELFF
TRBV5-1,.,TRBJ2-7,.,TGCGCCAGCAGCTTGTTTAGGGTGAGCTCCTACGAGCAGTACTTC,CASSLFRVSSYEQYF
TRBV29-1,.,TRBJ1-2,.,TGCAGCGTCCCTGGGTTCGGGATGGACTATGGCTACACCTTC,CSVPGFGMDYGYTF
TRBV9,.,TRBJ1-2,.,TGTGCCAGCAGCCCCGGGGGCAGGGACCATGGCTACACCTTC,CASSPGGRDHGYTF
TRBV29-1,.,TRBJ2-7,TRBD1,TGCAGCGTTGAAAACAGGGGGCTGACCTACGAGCAGTACTTC,CSVENRGLTYEQYF